The TCR beta chain under discussion was sequenced for a study of vaccination and CD4 T cells after COVID-19. Findings and caveats of the study: The study examined relatively few convalescent patients and included no early post-infection timepoints.

CD4+ T cells that had been cultured provided DNA sequenced with the Oncomine TCR Beta short-read assay. MiXCR, applied by TCRdb to the PCR reads, yields one record per CDR3 protein. The table lists some 13,000 distinct CDR3 sequences, roughly 60% of them singletons. Of note for this clonotype: What it binds is not known.

Regarding treatment: roughly 11-day PBMC culture with coronavirus spike peptide pools or control peptides (ViraFEST assay). CDR3 size: 11 residues. V was cut by 1 base and J by 8 bases, with 3 bases left in between. Germline CDR1 MDHEN, CDR2 SYDVKM. The clonotype originates from a human donor who had recovered from COVID-19. The sample taken for sequencing was CD4+ T cells from blood, cultured in vitro. This chain links TRBV28 with TRBJ2-1; no clear D. DNA for the CDR3: TGTGCCAGCAGTTTATCTGATGAGCAGTTCTTC. Protein: CASSLSDEQFF. The full variable domain, its missing parts supplied by reference TRBV28 and TRBJ2-1, is DVKVTQSSRYLVKRTGEKVFLECVQDMDHENMFWYRQDPGLGLRLIYFSYDVKMKEKGDIPEGYSVSREKKERFSLILESASTNQTSMYLCASSLSDEQFFGPGTRLTVL.